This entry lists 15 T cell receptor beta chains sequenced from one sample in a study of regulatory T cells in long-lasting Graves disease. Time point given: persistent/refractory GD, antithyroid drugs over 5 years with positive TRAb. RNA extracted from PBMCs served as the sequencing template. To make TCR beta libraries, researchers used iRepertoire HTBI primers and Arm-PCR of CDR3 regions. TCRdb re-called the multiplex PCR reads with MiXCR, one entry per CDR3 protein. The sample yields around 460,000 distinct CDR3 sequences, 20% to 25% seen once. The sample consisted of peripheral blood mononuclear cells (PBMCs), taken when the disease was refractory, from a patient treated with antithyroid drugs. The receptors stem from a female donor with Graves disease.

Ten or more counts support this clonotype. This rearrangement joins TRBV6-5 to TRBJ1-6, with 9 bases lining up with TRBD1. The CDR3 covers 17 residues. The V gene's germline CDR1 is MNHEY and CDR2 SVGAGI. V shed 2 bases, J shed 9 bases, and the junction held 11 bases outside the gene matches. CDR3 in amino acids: CASSYRTGDKVFSPLHF. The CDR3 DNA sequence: TGTGCCAGCAGTTACCGGACAGGGGACAAGGTGTTTTCACCCCTCCACTTT.

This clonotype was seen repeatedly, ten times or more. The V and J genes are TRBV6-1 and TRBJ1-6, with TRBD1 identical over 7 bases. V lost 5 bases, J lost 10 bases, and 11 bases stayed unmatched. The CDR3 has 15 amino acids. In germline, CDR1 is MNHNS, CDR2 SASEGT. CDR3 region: CASSPGTVFRSPLHF. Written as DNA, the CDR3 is TGTGCCAGCAGTCCAGGGACAGTCTTTAGGTCACCCCTCCACTTT.

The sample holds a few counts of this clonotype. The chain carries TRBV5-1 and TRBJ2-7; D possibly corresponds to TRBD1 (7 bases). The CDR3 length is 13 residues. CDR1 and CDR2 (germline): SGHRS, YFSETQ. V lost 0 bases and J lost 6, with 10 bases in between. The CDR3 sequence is CASSLGGDSEQYF. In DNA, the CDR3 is TGCGCCAGCAGCTTGGGGGGGGACAGCGAGCAGTACTTC.

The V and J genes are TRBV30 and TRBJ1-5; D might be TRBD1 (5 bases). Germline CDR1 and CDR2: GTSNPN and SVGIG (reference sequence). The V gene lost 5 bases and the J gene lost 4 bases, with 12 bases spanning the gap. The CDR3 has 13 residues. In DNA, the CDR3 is TGTGCCTGGGCAGGGCAACCAAATCAGCCCCAGCATTTT. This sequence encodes CAWAGQPNQPQHF. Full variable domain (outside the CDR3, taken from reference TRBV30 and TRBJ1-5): SQTIHQWPATLVQPVGSPLSLECTVEGTSNPNLYWYRQAAGRGLQLLFYSVGIGQISSEVPQNLSASRPQDRQFILSSKKLLLSDSGFYLCAWAGQPNQPQHFGDGTRLSIL.

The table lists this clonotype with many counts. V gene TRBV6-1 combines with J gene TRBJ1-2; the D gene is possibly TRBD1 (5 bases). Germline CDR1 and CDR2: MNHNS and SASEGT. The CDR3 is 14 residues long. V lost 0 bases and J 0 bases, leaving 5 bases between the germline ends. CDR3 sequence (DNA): TGTGCCAGCAGTGAAGCGACAGCTAACTATGGCTACACCTTC. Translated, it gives CASSEATANYGYTF.

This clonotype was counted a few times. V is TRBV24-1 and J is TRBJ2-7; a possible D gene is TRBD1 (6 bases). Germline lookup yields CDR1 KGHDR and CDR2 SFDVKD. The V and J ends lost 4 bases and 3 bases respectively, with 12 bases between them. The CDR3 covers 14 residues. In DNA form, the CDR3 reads TGTGCCACCAGTGACTCGGGACATAACTACGAGCAGTACTTC. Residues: CATSDSGHNYEQYF.

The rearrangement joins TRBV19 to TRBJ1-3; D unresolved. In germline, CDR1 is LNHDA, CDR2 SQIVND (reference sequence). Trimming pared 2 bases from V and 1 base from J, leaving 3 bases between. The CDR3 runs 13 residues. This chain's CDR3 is CASSITSGNTIYF. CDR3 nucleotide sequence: TGTGCCAGTAGTATAACTTCTGGAAACACCATATATTTT.

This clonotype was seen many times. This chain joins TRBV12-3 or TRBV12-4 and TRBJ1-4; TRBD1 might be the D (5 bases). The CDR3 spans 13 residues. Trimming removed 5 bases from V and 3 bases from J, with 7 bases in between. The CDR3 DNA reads TGTGCCAGCAGTGGGGGAGCTAATGAAAAACTGTTTTTT. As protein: CASSGGANEKLFF.

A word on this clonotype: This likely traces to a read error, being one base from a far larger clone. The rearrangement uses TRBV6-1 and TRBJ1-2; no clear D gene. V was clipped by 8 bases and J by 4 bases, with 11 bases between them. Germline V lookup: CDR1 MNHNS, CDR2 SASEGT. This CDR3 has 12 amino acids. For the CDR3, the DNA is TGTGCCAGCGGCACACAGAGCTATGGCTACACCTTC. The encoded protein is CASGTQSYGYTF.

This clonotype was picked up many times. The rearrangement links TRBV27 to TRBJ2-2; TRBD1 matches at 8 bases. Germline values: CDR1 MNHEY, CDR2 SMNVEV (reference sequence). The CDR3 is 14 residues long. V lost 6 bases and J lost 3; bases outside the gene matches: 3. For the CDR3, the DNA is TGTGCCAGCAGCCGACAGGGGCACACCGGGGAGCTGTTTTTT. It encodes CASSRQGHTGELFF.

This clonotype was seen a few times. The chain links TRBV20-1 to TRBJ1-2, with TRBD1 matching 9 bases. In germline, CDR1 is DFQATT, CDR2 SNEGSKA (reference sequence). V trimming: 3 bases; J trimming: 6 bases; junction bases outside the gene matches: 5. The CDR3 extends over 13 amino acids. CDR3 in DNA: TGCAGTGCTAGGACACAGGGGGCTGATGGCTACACCTTC. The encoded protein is CSARTQGADGYTF.

CDR3 nucleotides: TGTGCCAGCAGTGAATCTGGGGTAGAGACCCAGTACTTC. It codes for CASSESGVETQYF. J is TRBJ2-5 and V is TRBV25-1; D is ambiguous. Deletions cut 1 base from V and 4 bases from J, with 7 bases between. Germline V gene lookup returns CDR1 MGHDK and CDR2 SYGVNS. The length of the CDR3 is 13 residues.

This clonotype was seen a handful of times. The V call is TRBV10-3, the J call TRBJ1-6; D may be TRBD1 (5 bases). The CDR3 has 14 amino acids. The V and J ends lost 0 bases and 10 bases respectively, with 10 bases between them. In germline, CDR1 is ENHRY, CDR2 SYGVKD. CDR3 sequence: CAISESRGGSPLHF. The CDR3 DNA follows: TGTGCCATCAGTGAGTCGCGGGGCGGATCACCCCTCCACTTT.

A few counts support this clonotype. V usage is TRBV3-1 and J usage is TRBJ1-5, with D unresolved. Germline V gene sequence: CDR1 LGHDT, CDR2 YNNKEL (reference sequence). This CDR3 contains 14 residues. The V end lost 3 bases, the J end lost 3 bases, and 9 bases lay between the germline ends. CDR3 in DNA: TGTGCCAGCAGCCACGGACTGGTCAATCAGCCCCAGCATTTT. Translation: CASSHGLVNQPQHF. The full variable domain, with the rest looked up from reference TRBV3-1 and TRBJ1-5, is DTAVSQTPKYLVTQMGNDKSIKCEQNLGHDTMYWYKQDSKKFLKIMFSYNNKELIINETVPNRFSPKSPDKAHLNLHINSLELGDSAVYFCASSHGLVNQPQHFGDGTRLSIL.

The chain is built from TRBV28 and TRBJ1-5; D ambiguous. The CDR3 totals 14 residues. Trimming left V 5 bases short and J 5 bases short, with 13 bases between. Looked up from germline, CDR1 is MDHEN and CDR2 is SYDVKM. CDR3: CASSTFLPYQPQHF. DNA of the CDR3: TGTGCCAGCAGTACATTTCTTCCTTATCAGCCCCAGCATTTT.